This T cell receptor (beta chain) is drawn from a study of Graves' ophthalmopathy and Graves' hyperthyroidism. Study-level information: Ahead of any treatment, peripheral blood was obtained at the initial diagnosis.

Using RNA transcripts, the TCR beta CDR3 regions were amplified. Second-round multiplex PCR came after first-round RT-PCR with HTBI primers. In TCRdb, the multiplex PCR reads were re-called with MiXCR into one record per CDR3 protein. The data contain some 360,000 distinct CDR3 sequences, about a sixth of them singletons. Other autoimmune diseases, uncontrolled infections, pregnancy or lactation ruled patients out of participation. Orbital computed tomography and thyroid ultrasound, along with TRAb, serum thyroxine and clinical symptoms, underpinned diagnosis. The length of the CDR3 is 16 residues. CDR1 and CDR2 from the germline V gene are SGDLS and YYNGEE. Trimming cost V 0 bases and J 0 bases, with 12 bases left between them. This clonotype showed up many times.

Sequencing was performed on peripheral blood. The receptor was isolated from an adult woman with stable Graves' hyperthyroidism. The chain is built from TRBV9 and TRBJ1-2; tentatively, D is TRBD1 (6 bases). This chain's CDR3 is CASSVGLTGANYGYTF. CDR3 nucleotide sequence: TGTGCCAGCAGCGTAGGTTTGACAGGAGCTAACTATGGCTACACCTTC. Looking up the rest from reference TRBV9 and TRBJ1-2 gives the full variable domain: DSGVTQTPKHLITATGQRVTLRCSPRSGDLSVYWYQQSLDQGLQFLIQYYNGEERAKGNILERFSAQQFPDLHSELNLSSLELGDSALYFCASSVGLTGANYGYTFGSGTRLTVV.